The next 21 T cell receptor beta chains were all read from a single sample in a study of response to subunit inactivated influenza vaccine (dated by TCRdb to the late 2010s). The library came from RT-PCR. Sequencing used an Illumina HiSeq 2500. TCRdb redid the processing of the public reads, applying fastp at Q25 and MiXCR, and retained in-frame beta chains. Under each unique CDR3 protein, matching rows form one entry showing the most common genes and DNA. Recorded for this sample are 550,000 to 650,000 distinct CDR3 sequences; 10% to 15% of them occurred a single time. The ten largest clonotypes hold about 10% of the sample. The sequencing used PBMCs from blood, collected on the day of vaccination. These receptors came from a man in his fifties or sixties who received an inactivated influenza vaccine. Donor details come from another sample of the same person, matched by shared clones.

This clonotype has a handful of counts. CDR3 nucleotides: TGTGCCAGCAGTGACACCGGGAACCCTAACTATGGCTACACCTTC. It is translated as CASSDTGNPNYGYTF. V and J are TRBV6-1 and TRBJ1-2; the D is unclear. Germline loops: CDR1 MNHNS, CDR2 SASEGT. The CDR3 contains 15 residues. Trimming cost V 3 bases and J 0 bases, with 11 bases left between them.

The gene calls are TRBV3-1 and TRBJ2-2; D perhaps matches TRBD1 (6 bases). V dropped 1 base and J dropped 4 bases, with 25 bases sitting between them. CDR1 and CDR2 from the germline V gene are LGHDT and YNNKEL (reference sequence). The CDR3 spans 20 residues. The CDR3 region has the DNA TGTGCCAGCAGCCAAGCGAACAGGGCAGGGACCGGAGGTGGCACCGGGGAGCTGTTTTTT. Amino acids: CASSQANRAGTGGGTGELFF.

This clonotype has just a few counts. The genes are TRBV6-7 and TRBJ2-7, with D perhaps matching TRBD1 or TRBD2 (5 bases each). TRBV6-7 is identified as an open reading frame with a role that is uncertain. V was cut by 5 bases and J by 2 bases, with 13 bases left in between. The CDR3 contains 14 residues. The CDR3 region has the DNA TGTGCCAGCAGTAGCCGGGACGGCACCTACGAGCAGTACTTC. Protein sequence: CASSSRDGTYEQYF.

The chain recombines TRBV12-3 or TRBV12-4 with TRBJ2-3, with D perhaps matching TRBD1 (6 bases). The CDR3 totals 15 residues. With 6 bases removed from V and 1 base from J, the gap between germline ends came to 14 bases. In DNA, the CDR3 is TGTGCCAGCAGCCCCCCGGGACACGGCACAGATACGCAGTATTTT. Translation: CASSPPGHGTDTQYF.

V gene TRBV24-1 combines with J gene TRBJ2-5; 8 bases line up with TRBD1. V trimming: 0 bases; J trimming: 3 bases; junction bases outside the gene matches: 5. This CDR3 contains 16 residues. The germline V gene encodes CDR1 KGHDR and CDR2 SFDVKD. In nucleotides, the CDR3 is TGTGCCACCAGTGATTTGCCCGCGGACAGGGAAGAGACCCAGTACTTC. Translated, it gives CATSDLPADREETQYF.

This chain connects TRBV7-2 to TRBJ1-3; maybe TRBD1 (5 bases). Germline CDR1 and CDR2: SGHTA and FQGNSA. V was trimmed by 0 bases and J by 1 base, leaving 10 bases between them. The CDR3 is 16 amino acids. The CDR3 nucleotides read TGTGCCAGCAGCTTAGCCGGGGCAGGGTCTGGAAACACCATATATTTT. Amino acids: CASSLAGAGSGNTIYF.

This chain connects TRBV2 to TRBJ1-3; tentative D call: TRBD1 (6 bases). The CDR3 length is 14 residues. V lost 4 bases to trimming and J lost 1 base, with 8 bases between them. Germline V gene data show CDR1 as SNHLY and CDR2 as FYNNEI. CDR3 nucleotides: TGTGCCAGCAGTGGACAGGCGTCTGGAAACACCATATATTTT. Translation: CASSGQASGNTIYF.

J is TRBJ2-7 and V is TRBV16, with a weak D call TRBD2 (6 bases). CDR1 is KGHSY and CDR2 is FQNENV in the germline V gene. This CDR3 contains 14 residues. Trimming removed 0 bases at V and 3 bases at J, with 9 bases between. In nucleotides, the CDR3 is TGTGCCAGCAGCCAATCTCTGGGGGGCTACGAGCAGTACTTC. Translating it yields CASSQSLGGYEQYF.

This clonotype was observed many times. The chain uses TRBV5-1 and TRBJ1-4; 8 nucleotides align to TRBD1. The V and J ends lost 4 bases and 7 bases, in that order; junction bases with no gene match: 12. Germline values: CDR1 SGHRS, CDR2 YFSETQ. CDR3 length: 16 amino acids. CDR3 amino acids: CASSQNPQGVGEKLFF. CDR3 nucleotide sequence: TGCGCCAGCAGCCAAAACCCACAGGGGGTGGGTGAAAAACTGTTTTTT.

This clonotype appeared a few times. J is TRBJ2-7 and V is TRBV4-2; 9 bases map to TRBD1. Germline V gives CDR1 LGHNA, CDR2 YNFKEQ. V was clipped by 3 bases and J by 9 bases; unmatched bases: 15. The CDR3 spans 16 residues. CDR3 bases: TGTGCCAGCAGCCAGTCCCCCACAGGGGGCGATTATCGGCAGTACTTC. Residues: CASSQSPTGGDYRQYF.

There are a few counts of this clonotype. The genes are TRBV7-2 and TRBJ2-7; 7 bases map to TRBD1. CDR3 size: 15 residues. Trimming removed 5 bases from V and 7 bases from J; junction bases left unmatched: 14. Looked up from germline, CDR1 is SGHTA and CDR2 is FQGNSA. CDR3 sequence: CASSPTGAGGEEQYF. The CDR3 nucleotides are TGTGCCAGCAGCCCGACTGGGGCAGGGGGAGAGGAGCAGTACTTC.

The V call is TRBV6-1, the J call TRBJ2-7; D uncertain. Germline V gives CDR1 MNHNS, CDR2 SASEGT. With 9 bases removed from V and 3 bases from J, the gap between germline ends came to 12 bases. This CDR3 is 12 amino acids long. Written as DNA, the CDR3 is TGTGCCAGTCTCCGCGGAAACTACGAGCAGTACTTC. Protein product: CASLRGNYEQYF.

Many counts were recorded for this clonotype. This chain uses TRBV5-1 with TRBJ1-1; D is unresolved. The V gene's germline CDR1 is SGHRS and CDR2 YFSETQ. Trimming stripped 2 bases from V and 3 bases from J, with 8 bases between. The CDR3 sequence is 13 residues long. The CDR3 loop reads CASSFTEDTEAFF. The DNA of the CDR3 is TGCGCCAGCAGCTTTACAGAGGACACTGAAGCTTTCTTT.

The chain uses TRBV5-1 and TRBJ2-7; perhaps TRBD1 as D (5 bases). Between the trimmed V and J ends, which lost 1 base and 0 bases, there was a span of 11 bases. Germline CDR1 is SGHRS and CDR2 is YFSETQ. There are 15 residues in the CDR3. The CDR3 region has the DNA TGCGCCAGCAGCTTGTCTGGCAGGGACTCCTACGAGCAGTACTTC. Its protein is CASSLSGRDSYEQYF.

CDR3 coding DNA: TGCAGTGCTCGGAACCGGGACAAATACGAGCAGTACTTC. Residues: CSARNRDKYEQYF. J is TRBJ2-7 and V is TRBV20-1; TRBD1 might be the D (6 bases). CDR3 length: 13 amino acids. Trimming pared 5 bases from V and 4 bases from J, leaving 15 bases between. The germline V gene has CDR1 DFQATT and CDR2 SNEGSKA (reference sequence).

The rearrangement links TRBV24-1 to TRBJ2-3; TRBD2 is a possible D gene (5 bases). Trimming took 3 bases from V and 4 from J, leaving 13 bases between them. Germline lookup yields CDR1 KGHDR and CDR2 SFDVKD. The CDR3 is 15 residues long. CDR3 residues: CATSDRGGLADTQYF. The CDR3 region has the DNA TGTGCCACCAGTGATCGCGGCGGGCTTGCAGATACGCAGTATTTT.

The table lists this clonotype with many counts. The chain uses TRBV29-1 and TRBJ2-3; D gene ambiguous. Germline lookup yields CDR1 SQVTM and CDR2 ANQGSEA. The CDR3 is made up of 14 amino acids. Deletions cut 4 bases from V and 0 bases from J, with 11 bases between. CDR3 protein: CSVGGGRSTDTQYF. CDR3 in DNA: TGCAGCGTTGGAGGCGGCAGAAGCACAGATACGCAGTATTTT.

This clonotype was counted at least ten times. CDR3 in DNA: TGTGCCAGCAGCGCGCCCCCCCGCAACACCACAGATACGCAGTATTTT. As protein: CASSAPPRNTTDTQYF. V usage is TRBV9 and J usage is TRBJ2-3; D ambiguous. Germline loops: CDR1 SGDLS, CDR2 YYNGEE. The CDR3 has 16 residues. V was clipped by 3 bases and J by 2 bases, with 16 bases between them.

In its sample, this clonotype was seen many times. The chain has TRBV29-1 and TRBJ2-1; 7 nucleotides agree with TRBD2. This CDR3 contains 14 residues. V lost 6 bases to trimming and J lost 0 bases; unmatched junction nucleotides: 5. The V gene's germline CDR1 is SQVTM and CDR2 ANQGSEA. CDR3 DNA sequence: TGCAGCGTCCTCGGGACTACCTCCTACAATGAGCAGTTCTTC. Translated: CSVLGTTSYNEQFF.

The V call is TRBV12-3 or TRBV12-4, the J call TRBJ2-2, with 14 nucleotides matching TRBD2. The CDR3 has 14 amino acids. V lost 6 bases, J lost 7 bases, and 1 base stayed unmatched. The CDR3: CASSGLAGGGELFF. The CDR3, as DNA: TGTGCCAGCAGCGGACTAGCGGGAGGCGGGGAGCTGTTTTTT.

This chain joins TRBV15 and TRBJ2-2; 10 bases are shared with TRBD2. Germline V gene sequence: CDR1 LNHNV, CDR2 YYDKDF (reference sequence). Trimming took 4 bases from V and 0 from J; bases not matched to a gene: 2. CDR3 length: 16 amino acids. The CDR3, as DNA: TGTGCCACCAGCACCGGGACTAGCGCGAACACCGGGGAGCTGTTTTTT. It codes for CATSTGTSANTGELFF.